This T cell receptor (beta chain) was recovered during a study of T cells after yellow fever vaccination. General study results and limits: Re-detected after boosting: most primary clones, more than 95% of CD4 and roughly 88% of CD8.

The 5'RACE template-switching step produced TCR cDNA and added a universal primer site and UMIs. MiXCR was run by TCRdb on the 5' RACE reads, yielding one entry per CDR3 protein. The repertoire consists of about 340,000 distinct CDR3 sequences, with approximately 3.9% occurring once and the leading ten covering 20% to 30%. This clonotype was seen only a few times. Its matching antigen is unknown. With 2 bases removed from V and 7 bases from J, the gap between germline ends came to 9 bases. The CDR3 loop spans 13 amino acids. Germline V gene lookup returns CDR1 SGHDT and CDR2 YYEEEE. This TCR came from a man aged 18-30 years who received the YFV17D yellow fever vaccine. The chain uses TRBV5-6 and TRBJ2-2; no definite D call. The sample consisted of PBMCs, taken 5 days after the yellow fever booster vaccination. In DNA, the CDR3 is TGTGCCAGCAGCTTCTGGGCCGGCGGGGAGCTGTTTTTT. This sequence encodes CASSFWAGGELFF.